The 32 T cell receptor beta chains below were found in one sample sequenced in a study of blood T cell repertoires in COVID-19. The assay was immunoSEQ multiplex PCR, and TCRdb's table has in-frame clones only and misses some. In the table there are around 200,000 clones, around nine tenths of which are singletons. The sample taken for sequencing was PBMCs or T cells enriched from blood (not recorded which). The receptor set was obtained from a woman aged 18-35 years who had recovered from COVID-19.

The chain combines TRBV6-5 with TRBJ2-7, with 9 bases fitting TRBD2. J was trimmed by 0 bases and V by 0 bases; bases with no gene match: 3. CDR3 length: 16 residues. Germline loops: CDR1 MNHEY, CDR2 SVGAGI. CDR3 sequence reads: CASSYSSGGSSYEQYF. In DNA, the CDR3 is TGTGCCAGCAGTTACTCTAGCGGGGGAAGCTCCTACGAGCAGTACTTC.

This rearrangement joins TRBV11-1 to TRBJ2-3, with TRBD2 matching 9 bases. Germline CDR1 and CDR2: SGHAT and FQDESV (reference sequence). Unmatched junction bases numbered 2, after V lost 2 bases and J lost 2 bases. The CDR3 has 15 residues. The CDR3 DNA follows: TGTGCCAGCAGCTTACTAGCGGGAACCACAGATACGCAGTATTTT. Residues: CASSLLAGTTDTQYF.

There are a few counts of this clone. The chain uses TRBV7-2 and TRBJ2-1, with 8 bases that match TRBD2. CDR3 length: 15 residues. Germline values: CDR1 SGHTA, CDR2 FQGNSA. V shed 0 bases, J shed 5 bases, and the junction held 3 bases outside the gene matches. The CDR3 spells CASSLATSGHNEQFF. The CDR3 region has the DNA TGTGCCAGCAGCTTAGCTACTAGCGGTCACAATGAGCAGTTCTTC.

The genes are TRBV28 and TRBJ2-7; D is uncertain. Looked up from germline, CDR1 is MDHEN and CDR2 is SYDVKM. V lost 5 bases and J 3 bases, leaving 17 bases between the germline ends. CDR3 length: 15 amino acids. DNA for the CDR3: TGTGCCAGCAGTAATCCCGGAGACCTTGTCTACGAGCAGTACTTC. Protein product: CASSNPGDLVYEQYF.

The chain combines TRBV24-1 with TRBJ2-5; D gene uncertain. Germline V gene data show CDR1 as KGHDR and CDR2 as SFDVKD. The CDR3 contains 12 residues. V was shortened by 5 bases and J by 2 bases, with 5 bases between the two germline ends. CDR3 residues: CATSAGQETQYF. CDR3 DNA sequence: TGTGCCACCAGTGCCGGTCAAGAGACCCAGTACTTC.

The rearrangement uses TRBV27 and TRBJ2-1; 8 bases are a match to TRBD1. Looked up from germline, CDR1 is MNHEY and CDR2 is SMNVEV (reference sequence). The V and J ends lost 5 bases and 7 bases, in that order; junction bases with no gene match: 10. The CDR3 has 15 amino acids. For the CDR3, the DNA is TGTGCCAGCAGTCCGGCAAAGGACAGGGAAAATGAGCAGTTCTTC. Its translation is CASSPAKDRENEQFF.

The V and J genes are TRBV4-1 and TRBJ1-5; possibly TRBD1 for D (6 bases). Between the trimmed V and J ends, which lost 0 bases and 3 bases, there was a span of 15 bases. The germline CDR1 and CDR2 sequences are MGHRA and YSYEKL. The CDR3 extends over 17 amino acids. The chain's CDR3 is CASSQERGTIANQPQHF. The CDR3, as DNA: TGCGCCAGCAGCCAAGAAAGGGGGACAATTGCCAATCAGCCCCAGCATTTT.

The V call is TRBV2, the J call TRBJ2-7; D gene ambiguous. This CDR3 is 14 amino acids long. V lost 6 bases to trimming and J lost 3 bases, with 15 bases between them. Germline CDR1 and CDR2: SNHLY and FYNNEI. The CDR3 nucleotides are TGTGCCAGCAGGGCCACGTTCACGGGCTACGAGCAGTACTTC. Protein: CASRATFTGYEQYF.

This chain joins TRBV11-3 and TRBJ2-2; 10 bases line up with TRBD2. This CDR3 region has 17 residues. V was pared by 0 bases and J by 5 bases, with 6 bases of the junction left unmatched. The germline CDR1 and CDR2 sequences are SGHNT and YENEEA. The DNA of the CDR3 is TGTGCCAGCAGCTTAGACGGGGGACTAGCGACGACCGGGGAGCTGTTTTTT. Translating it yields CASSLDGGLATTGELFF.

The genes are TRBV14 and TRBJ2-1; 7 bases agree with TRBD1. V lost 4 bases and J lost 7; bases outside the gene matches: 10. CDR3 length: 15 amino acids. CDR1 and CDR2 (germline): SGHDN, FVKESK. CDR3 DNA: TGTGCCAGCAGCCTCTCTGACAGGGTCCTAAATGAGCAGTTCTTC. Protein sequence: CASSLSDRVLNEQFF.

In DNA, the CDR3 is TGCAGTGCTAGTCCCATAGACAGGGCGAGCACAGATACGCAGTATTTT. It yields the protein CSASPIDRASTDTQYF. V and J are TRBV20-1 and TRBJ2-3, with 7 bases identical to TRBD1. This CDR3 is built from 16 residues. V lost 3 bases to trimming and J lost 0 bases; unmatched junction nucleotides: 9. Per the germline V gene, CDR1 is DFQATT and CDR2 is SNEGSKA (reference sequence).

The CDR3 sequence is CASSIGPGADTQYF. The CDR3 DNA reads as TGTGCCAGCAGCATCGGACCGGGGGCAGATACGCAGTATTTT. V is TRBV9 and J is TRBJ2-3; the D gene is possibly TRBD2 (6 bases). Trimming left V 4 bases short and J 4 bases short, with 13 bases between. The CDR3 consists of 14 residues. Germline CDR1 is SGDLS and CDR2 is YYNGEE.

The V call is TRBV28, the J call TRBJ2-3; D not resolved. Germline lookup yields CDR1 MDHEN and CDR2 SYDVKM. The CDR3 covers 11 residues. V was trimmed by 7 bases and J by 3 bases, leaving 5 bases between them. This chain's CDR3 is CASTGTDTQYF. The DNA of the CDR3 is TGTGCCAGCACCGGTACAGATACGCAGTATTTT.

This clone was counted a single time. The chain has TRBV6-5 and TRBJ1-2; D call uncertain. CDR1 and CDR2 (germline): MNHEY, SVGAGI. V lost 7 bases and J lost 4, with 7 bases in between. This CDR3 spans 11 amino acids. CDR3 nucleotide sequence: TGTGCCAGCACAGGCCGCTATGGCTACACCTTC. This sequence encodes CASTGRYGYTF.

About this clone itself: Relative to the germline gene, one junction end is altered; a read error may explain this. The rearrangement uses TRBV9 and TRBJ1-1; the D gene is possibly TRBD1 (5 bases). The CDR3 has 11 amino acids. The V gene's germline CDR1 is SGDLS and CDR2 YYNGEE. For the CDR3, the DNA is TGTGCCAGCAGCGGAGCAGGGCGTAGGGACTTT. Protein: CASSGAGRRDF.

J is TRBJ2-7 and V is TRBV14; D is ambiguous. The length of the CDR3 is 13 residues. The germline V gene has CDR1 SGHDN and CDR2 FVKESK. With 0 bases removed from V and 4 bases from J, the gap between germline ends came to 7 bases. CDR3 in DNA: TGTGCCAGCAGCCAAGATTATCAGTACGAGCAGTACTTC. This sequence encodes CASSQDYQYEQYF.

This chain links TRBV3-1 (or the pseudogene TRBV3-2) with TRBJ1-5; D gene uncertain. Germline V gives CDR1 LGHDT, CDR2 YNNKEL (reference sequence). CDR3 length: 13 amino acids. V lost 4 bases and J 14 bases, leaving 18 bases between the germline ends. The CDR3 nucleotides read TGTGCCAGCAGCCCCGCCGGCGGGCCCTCCAAGCATTTT. Its translation: CASSPAGGPSKHF.

CDR3 sequence: CASSLGPGMQETQYF. CDR3 coding DNA: TGTGCCAGCAGCTTAGGACCGGGGATGCAAGAGACCCAGTACTTC. The J gene is TRBJ2-5, the V gene TRBV7-9; TRBD2 is a possible D gene (5 bases). Germline lookup yields CDR1 SEHNR and CDR2 FQNEAQ (reference sequence). V was pared by 1 base and J by 2 bases, with 11 bases between. This CDR3 region has 15 residues.

This clone was observed a single time. The V call is TRBV2, the J call TRBJ1-1, with TRBD1 matching 8 bases. Per germline, CDR1 SNHLY and CDR2 FYNNEI. Trimming took 5 bases from V and 3 from J; bases not matched to a gene: 5. CDR3 size: 14 residues. CDR3 residues: CASSSRGRDTEAFF. The CDR3 nucleotides are TGTGCCAGCAGTTCCAGGGGGCGGGACACTGAAGCTTTCTTT.

V usage is TRBV6-7 and J usage is TRBJ2-7, with a tentative D call TRBD1 (5 bases). TRBV6-7 is annotated as an ORF whose role is uncertain. The V end was cut by 3 bases, the J end by 5 bases, with 11 bases between. The CDR3 has 13 amino acids. CDR3 in amino acids: CASSYQGFHEQYF. Written as DNA, the CDR3 is TGTGCCAGCAGTTATCAGGGTTTTCACGAGCAGTACTTC.

The CDR3 here is CASSRSTGGGRNENTGELFF. The CDR3 coding sequence is TGTGCCAGCAGCCGGTCCACAGGGGGCGGCCGTAACGAAAACACCGGGGAGCTGTTTTTT. The chain recombines TRBV4-2 with TRBJ2-2; 9 nucleotides align to TRBD1. J was trimmed by 2 bases and V by 4 bases; bases with no gene match: 17. CDR3 length equals 20 residues. Germline CDR1 LGHNA, CDR2 YNFKEQ.

The rearrangement joins TRBV6-4 to TRBJ2-1, with TRBD2 identical over 9 bases. Per germline, CDR1 MRHNA and CDR2 SNTAGT. V lost 2 bases to trimming and J lost 3 bases; unmatched junction nucleotides: 8. CDR3 length: 17 residues. Here the CDR3 reads CASSDRRASGNYNEQFF. DNA for the CDR3: TGTGCCAGCAGTGACCGGAGAGCTAGCGGGAACTACAATGAGCAGTTCTTC.

The chain joins TRBV9 to TRBJ1-1; D not resolved. Germline assignment: CDR1 SGDLS and CDR2 YYNGEE. V was pared by 4 bases and J by 4 bases, with 11 bases between. This CDR3 is built from 13 residues. CDR3 sequence reads: CASSPSGFTEAFF. The CDR3, as DNA: TGTGCCAGCAGCCCTTCGGGGTTCACTGAAGCTTTCTTT.

The V gene is TRBV11-2, the J gene TRBJ1-1, with 9 bases aligning to TRBD1. Losses at the gene ends were 4 bases for V and 4 bases for J; bases not matched to a gene: 4. The germline gives CDR1 SGHAT, CDR2 FQNNGV. This CDR3 contains 14 residues. The CDR3 DNA sequence: TGTGCCAGCAGCTACGGGACAGGGATCACTGAAGCTTTCTTT. Its translation is CASSYGTGITEAFF. Complete variable domain (other parts from reference TRBV11-2 and TRBJ1-1): EAGVAQSPRYKIIEKRQSVAFWCNPISGHATLYWYQQILGQGPKLLIQFQNNGVVDDSQLPKDRFSAERLKGVDSTLKIQPAKLEDSAVYLCASSYGTGITEAFFGQGTRLTVV.

This rearrangement joins TRBV6-5 to TRBJ2-7; tentative D call: TRBD1 (5 bases). Per germline, CDR1 MNHEY and CDR2 SVGAGI. This CDR3 contains 13 residues. The V end was cut by 4 bases, the J end by 3 bases, with 10 bases between. CDR3 nucleotides: TGTGCCAGCAGTTGGGGCCTTAACTACGAGCAGTACTTC. This gives the protein CASSWGLNYEQYF.

The rearrangement links TRBV28 to TRBJ1-4, with TRBD1 matching over 8 bases. This CDR3 has 15 amino acids. The germline CDR1 and CDR2 sequences are MDHEN and SYDVKM. Trimming took 5 bases from V and 3 from J; bases not matched to a gene: 5. The CDR3 is CASSPQGAANEKLFF. CDR3 DNA sequence: TGTGCCAGCAGTCCGCAGGGGGCGGCTAATGAAAAACTGTTTTTT.

The rearrangement joins TRBV15 to TRBJ2-5, with D unresolved. The CDR3 is 15 residues long. V lost 0 bases, J lost 0 bases, and 8 bases lay in between. CDR1 is LNHNV, CDR2 YYDKDF, per germline (reference sequence). The CDR3 DNA sequence: TGTGCCACCAGCAGAGACAGGCGTAACCAAGAGACCCAGTACTTC. Encoded protein: CATSRDRRNQETQYF.

The rearrangement joins TRBV7-9 to TRBJ2-1; TRBD1 agrees at 10 bases. Per the germline V gene, CDR1 is SEHNR and CDR2 is FQNEAQ (reference sequence). After removal of 2 bases from V and 7 bases from J, the junction contained 8 bases not matched to a gene. The CDR3 loop spans 16 amino acids. The CDR3 here is CASSLTSGQGSNEQFF. The CDR3 DNA reads TGTGCCAGCAGCTTAACCTCGGGACAGGGGTCAAATGAGCAGTTCTTC.

V usage is TRBV7-2 and J usage is TRBJ1-6; D is unresolved. The CDR3 consists of 16 residues. The V and J ends lost 2 bases and 7 bases respectively, with 15 bases between them. Germline CDR1 reads SGHTA; CDR2 reads FQGNSA. For the CDR3, the DNA is TGTGCCAGCAGCTTAAGACCCTCGACGGGGAATTCACCCCTCCACTTT. Translating gives CASSLRPSTGNSPLHF.

V usage is TRBV27 and J usage is TRBJ1-5, with D possibly TRBD1 on 5 matching bases. There are 13 residues in the CDR3. Trimming pared 5 bases from V and 4 bases from J, leaving 9 bases between. Germline V CDR1 and CDR2: MNHEY, SMNVEV (reference sequence). The CDR3: CASSTGLNQPQHF. The CDR3 DNA sequence: TGTGCCAGCAGTACAGGCCTGAATCAGCCCCAGCATTTT.

This rearrangement joins TRBV19 to TRBJ1-5; D perhaps matches TRBD1 (5 bases). The CDR3 extends over 17 amino acids. Trimming took off 10 bases at V and 0 bases at J, with 22 bases between the two ends. From germline, CDR1 is LNHDA and CDR2 SQIVND (reference sequence). The chain's CDR3 is CATKDLYGGYSNQPQHF. The CDR3 region has the DNA TGTGCCACCAAAGACCTGTACGGGGGGTATAGCAATCAGCCCCAGCATTTT.

The chain links TRBV7-3 to TRBJ2-1, with D tentatively TRBD2 (6 bases). V dropped 5 bases and J dropped 4 bases, with 9 bases sitting between them. CDR1 and CDR2 from the germline V gene are SGHTA and FQGTGA. The CDR3 extends over 13 amino acids. The CDR3 protein is CASSQTSYNEQFF. The CDR3 DNA reads as TGTGCCAGCAGCCAGACTAGTTACAATGAGCAGTTCTTC.